In its sample, the clone carrying this TCR beta chain ranks as medium-sized. Its specificity is not known. The sort gate was single viable CD3+CD4+CD8-CD45RO+ cells for memory CD4+ T cells. After thawing, CD4+ T cells were positively selected. In the original analysis: After removing out-of-frame reads, 2 million to 2.5 million distinct TCRbeta sequences remained. Method: immunoSEQ multiplex PCR; TCRdb's copy keeps in-frame clones and lacks some. Clonal size and the V and J genes are those of that table, whereas D and trimming came from the DNA. The sample yields around 38,000 clones, around 78% seen once. The germline V gene encodes CDR1 LNHNV and CDR2 YYDKDF (reference sequence). CDR3 length equals 13 residues. With 0 bases removed from V and 7 bases from J, the gap between germline ends came to 9 bases. The data are from a study of memory CD4+ T cells and cytomegalovirus serostatus. Background on the study: Healthy Belgian adult donors included nine or ten CMV-positive and more than 20 CMV-negative people. General study points: Of more than 150 reported CMV TCRbeta sequences, some 70 were found in memory CD4+ repertoires.

The clonotype was recovered from an adult in good health and CMV-seronegative. The V call is TRBV15, the J call TRBJ1-2; no clear D gene. The source material was memory CD4+ T cells from blood. CDR3 nucleotide sequence: TGTGCCACCAGCAGAGATCTTGAGGGTGGCTACACCTTC. Residues: CATSRDLEGGYTF.